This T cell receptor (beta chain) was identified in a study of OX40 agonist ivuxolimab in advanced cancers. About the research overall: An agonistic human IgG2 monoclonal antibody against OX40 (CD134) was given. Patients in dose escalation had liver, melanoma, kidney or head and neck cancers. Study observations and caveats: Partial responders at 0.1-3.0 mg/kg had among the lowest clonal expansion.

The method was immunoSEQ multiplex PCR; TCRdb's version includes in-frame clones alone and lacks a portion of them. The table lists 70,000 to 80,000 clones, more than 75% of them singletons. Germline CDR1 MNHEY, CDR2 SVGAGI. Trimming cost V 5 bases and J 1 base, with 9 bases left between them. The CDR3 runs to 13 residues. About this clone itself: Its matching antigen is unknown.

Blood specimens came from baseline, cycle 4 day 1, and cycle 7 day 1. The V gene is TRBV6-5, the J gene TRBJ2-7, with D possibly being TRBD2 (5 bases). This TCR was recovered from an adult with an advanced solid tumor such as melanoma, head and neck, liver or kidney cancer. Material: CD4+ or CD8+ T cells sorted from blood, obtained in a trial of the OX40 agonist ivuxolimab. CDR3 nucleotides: TGTGCCAGCAGTACCTCGGGATCCTACGAGCAGTACTTC. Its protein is CASSTSGSYEQYF.